This TCR beta chain emerged from a study of graft-versus-host responses after intestinal transplantation. This CDR3 spans 15 amino acids. The germline CDR1 and CDR2 sequences are SGHNT and YYREEE (reference sequence). V lost 0 bases, J lost 5 bases, and 15 bases lay in between. Study conclusions and caveats: Early declines in HvG clones that occurred post-transplant were associated with peak circulating GvH clone levels. The marrow of recipients harbored GvH clones, and ileum or blood showed some of them first.

Sequencing was performed with immunoSEQ multiplex PCR; in TCRdb, only in-frame clones are kept and a portion is missing. In the table there are about 85,000 clones, roughly 80% of which are singletons. Comments on this clone: Its cognate antigen is unknown.

The sample was unstimulated CD4+ T cells sorted from spleen or lymph node cells, taken before intestinal transplant. The source is a human donor who received an intestinal transplant. This rearrangement joins TRBV5-4 to TRBJ2-7; TRBD2 might be the D (6 bases). The CDR3 loop is CASSLGPGERNEQYF. CDR3 in DNA: TGTGCCAGCAGCTTGGGACCGGGAGAAAGGAACGAGCAGTACTTC.